The clone carrying this T cell receptor (beta chain) was seen a few times. This sample is drawn from a study of blood T cells in healthy people across ages. Next came a second PCR, run for about 6 to 12 cycles, which used a sample-barcoded 5' primer along with a J-beta primer mix. Individual samples furnished no less than 3 million CDR3-containing paired-end reads apiece. TCRdb re-analysed the 5' RACE reads in MiXCR, keeping a single row per CDR3 protein. In the table there are roughly 800,000 distinct CDR3 sequences, 20% to 30% of which are singletons. The sample also formed part of further work on T cells of mothers and their children.

This receptor was taken from a boy younger than 18 in good health. Sequencing input: blood.

The CDR3 is CASSSDGHEQYF. DNA of the CDR3: TGCGCCAGCAGTTCGGACGGCCACGAGCAGTACTTC. The chain uses TRBV5-1 and TRBJ2-7; D remains unclear. The V gene's germline CDR1 is SGHRS and CDR2 YFSETQ. The CDR3 extends over 12 amino acids. The ends were cut back, 5 bases at V and 5 bases at J, with 11 bases in the middle.